These T cell receptor beta chains were read from a single sample in a study of T-cell reconstitution after alpha-beta-depleted transplantation in children. TCRdb re-analysed the PCR reads in MiXCR, keeping a single row per CDR3 protein. The sample contains approximately 9,400 distinct CDR3 sequences, approximately 18% of which appear only once. The sample consisted of PBMCs, mostly from graft donor cells, taken 60 days after TCRalphabeta/CD19-depleted stem cell transplant. All receptors derive from a girl less than two years old who had a stem cell transplant for combined immunodeficiency, so the T cells may come from the graft donor. Each CDR3 is given with its conserved first and last residue. A D gene is named only where the DNA matches it firmly. Clone size, where shown, is once, few, many, or a class for clones that have expanded.

v_gene	abundance	j_gene	d_gene	CDR3aa	CDR3nt
TRBV7-2	many	TRBJ2-5	NA	CASNLDRFQETQYF	TGTGCCAGCAACCTGGACAGATTCCAAGAGACCCAGTACTTC
TRBV20-1	many	TRBJ1-2	NA	CSASDSNGYTF	TGCAGTGCTTCGGACAGTAATGGCTACACCTTC
TRBV7-2	NA	TRBJ2-2	TRBD2	CASSSRRGRAVTGELFF	TGTGCCAGCAGCTCCCGGCGAGGGAGGGCCGTCACCGGGGAGCTGTTTTTT
TRBV2	NA	TRBJ1-1	NA	CASSEGGRGAFF	TGTGCCAGCAGTGAAGGGGGCCGGGGAGCTTTCTTT
TRBV6-2/TRBV6-3	NA	TRBJ2-1	NA	CASSYPRLGRSSYNEQFF	TGTGCCAGCAGTTACCCCCGACTAGGGAGAAGCTCCTACAATGAGCAGTTCTTC
TRBV25-1	NA	TRBJ2-1	TRBD2	CASSFGTSGSYNEQFF	TGTGCCAGCAGTTTCGGGACTAGCGGGAGTTACAATGAGCAGTTCTTC
TRBV7-2	medium-sized	TRBJ2-7	NA	CASSSAMGSYEQYF	TGTGCCAGCAGCTCCGCAATGGGCTCCTACGAGCAGTACTTC
TRBV20-1	many	TRBJ2-5	NA	CSANRPVRMDQETQYF	TGCAGTGCTAACCGCCCTGTTAGGATGGACCAAGAGACCCAGTACTTC
TRBV6-5	many	TRBJ2-2	TRBD2	CASRLVAGPNTGELFF	TGTGCCAGCAGGCTGGTAGCGGGACCGAACACCGGGGAGCTGTTTTTT
TRBV5-1	many	TRBJ2-1	TRBD1	CASSLSWTGGRDEQFF	TGCGCCAGCAGCTTGTCATGGACAGGGGGCAGGGATGAGCAGTTCTTC
TRBV5-4	few	TRBJ2-1	NA	CASSLRWTVYNEQFF	TGTGCCAGCAGCTTACGTTGGACGGTGTACAATGAGCAGTTCTTC
TRBV7-2	few	TRBJ2-3	NA	CASSSSGEIYTQYF	TGTGCCAGCAGCTCATCAGGAGAAATATATACGCAGTATTTT